This entry lists 23 T cell receptor beta chains sequenced from one sample in a study of blood T cell repertoires in COVID-19 (dated by TCRdb to about 2020). The library came from the immunoSEQ multiplex PCR assay. Entries here come from immuneACCESS through TCRdb and include only in-frame sequences with V and J called. Some clones fail to appear in such tables; in the studies checked, an unresolved V gene covers under half of the shortfall, and the cause of the remainder is unknown. Within this sample are about 230,000 clones, with 70% to 90% of them counted one time only. Together, the top ten hold approximately 2.6% of the sample. Sample: peripheral blood. The source of these receptors is a woman between 65 and 79 years old with active or convalescent COVID-19.

This clone was seen once. This chain links TRBV5-1 with TRBJ2-1; D remains unclear. The length of the CDR3 is 15 residues. The germline CDR1 and CDR2 sequences are SGHRS and YFSETQ. Trimming stripped 5 bases from V and 0 bases from J, with 12 bases between. Here the CDR3 reads CASRTPGSSYNEQFF. The CDR3 DNA reads as TGCGCCAGCAGGACTCCTGGCAGCTCCTACAATGAGCAGTTCTTC. Filled out from reference TRBV5-1 and TRBJ2-1, the complete variable domain reads KAGVTQTPRYLIKTRGQQVTLSCSPISGHRSVSWYQQTPGQGLQFLFEYFSETQRNKGNFPGRFSGRQFSNSRSEMNVSTLELGDSALYLCASRTPGSSYNEQFFGPGTRLTVL.

The chain joins TRBV28 to TRBJ2-7; 9 bases line up with TRBD2. Germline CDR1 and CDR2: MDHEN and SYDVKM. Trimming removed 8 bases from V and 4 bases from J; junction bases left unmatched: 12. The length of the CDR3 is 15 residues. DNA for the CDR3: TGTGCCAGCGCTGGGGCGGGAGGGCTAAGGTACGAGCAGTACTTC. Protein sequence: CASAGAGGLRYEQYF.

This chain joins TRBV18 and TRBJ1-1; 8 nucleotides agree with TRBD1. The CDR3 runs to 16 residues. Germline V gene lookup returns CDR1 KGHSH and CDR2 LQKENI. The ends lost 6 bases at V and 6 bases at J; junction bases unmatched: 15. CDR3 sequence: CASSPWQGAERAEAFF. CDR3 DNA: TGTGCCAGCTCCCCCTGGCAGGGGGCTGAGAGGGCTGAAGCTTTCTTT.

The chain joins TRBV7-9 to TRBJ2-5; D perhaps matches TRBD1 (6 bases). Trimming shortened V by 3 bases and J by 3 bases, and 17 bases separated the two germline ends. Germline V gives CDR1 SEHNR, CDR2 FQNEAQ (reference sequence). The CDR3 is made up of 16 amino acids. In DNA, the CDR3 is TGTGCCAGCAGCTTCCCGAACAGGGTAACCAAAGAGACCCAGTACTTC. This encodes CASSFPNRVTKETQYF.

The chain couples TRBV18 to TRBJ2-7; 11 positions match TRBD2. V lost 2 bases and J lost 1; bases outside the gene matches: 1. The CDR3 sequence is 15 residues long. From germline, CDR1 is KGHSH and CDR2 LQKENI. The CDR3 reads CASSPTSGRSYEQYF. The CDR3 DNA reads as TGTGCCAGCTCACCAACTAGCGGGAGATCCTACGAGCAGTACTTC.

This chain connects TRBV4-1 to TRBJ2-3; 9 bases agree with TRBD2. CDR1 is MGHRA and CDR2 is YSYEKL in the germline V gene. There are 15 residues in the CDR3. V gave up 6 bases and J gave up 4 bases; unmatched junction bases: 8. The CDR3 DNA is TGCGCCAGCAGGCTAGCGGGGACGCGCTCAGATACGCAGTATTTT. It yields the protein CASRLAGTRSDTQYF.

The rearrangement uses TRBV21-1 and TRBJ1-4; the D call in the table, TRBD1, was not verified against the DNA. TRBV21-1 is annotated as a pseudogene. The CDR3 is 13 amino acids. The CDR3 DNA is TGTGCCAGCAGCAAAAGGGGAAGGGAAAAACTGTTTTTT. Translated: CASSKRGREKLFF.

The rearrangement uses TRBV3-1 (or the pseudogene TRBV3-2) and TRBJ1-6; 8 bases line up with TRBD1. V shed 6 bases, J shed 7 bases, and the junction held 5 bases outside the gene matches. Looked up from germline, CDR1 is LGHDT and CDR2 is YNNKEL (reference sequence). The CDR3 totals 14 residues. CDR3 sequence (DNA): TGTGCCAGCAGGCGGACAGGGAGGAATTCACCCCTCCACTTT. Its protein product is CASRRTGRNSPLHF.

This clone was found once. The chain employs TRBV7-8 and TRBJ1-2, with 7 nucleotides matching TRBD1. The CDR3 runs 15 residues. J gave up 0 bases and V 5 bases, and 6 bases lay outside the gene matches. Looked up from germline, CDR1 is SGHVS and CDR2 is FQNEAQ. The CDR3 DNA is TGTGCCAGCAGCCCTCGGACAGGAACTAACTATGGCTACACCTTC. Translated: CASSPRTGTNYGYTF.

The chain has TRBV9 and TRBJ2-3; maybe TRBD2 (6 bases). Per the germline V gene, CDR1 is SGDLS and CDR2 is YYNGEE. The CDR3 loop spans 15 amino acids. Between the trimmed V and J ends, which lost 2 bases and 4 bases, there was a span of 14 bases. CDR3 sequence: CASSVSRGNADTQYF. The CDR3 nucleotides are TGTGCCAGCAGCGTCAGTCGCGGGAATGCAGATACGCAGTATTTT.

The chain recombines TRBV5-1 with TRBJ1-2; the D is unclear. Germline CDR1 is SGHRS and CDR2 is YFSETQ. V was clipped by 0 bases and J by 2 bases, with 8 bases between them. CDR3 length equals 14 residues. CDR3 region: CASSLVSSNYGYTF. In DNA form, the CDR3 reads TGCGCCAGCAGCTTGGTGTCTAGCAACTATGGCTACACCTTC.

CDR3 region: CASSQGLAPDTQYF. The DNA for the CDR3 is TGTGCCAGCAGCCAAGGACTAGCCCCAGATACGCAGTATTTT. The V and J genes are TRBV4-2 and TRBJ2-3; TRBD2 matches at 7 bases. CDR3 length: 14 residues. Germline V gene sequence: CDR1 LGHNA, CDR2 YNFKEQ. The V segment lost 1 base and the J segment 4 bases; nucleotides outside the gene matches: 2.

The chain carries TRBV29-1 and TRBJ1-1; 9 positions match TRBD1. The trim removed 1 base at V and 1 base at J, leaving 4 bases unmatched. The CDR3 runs 15 residues. Germline V gene lookup returns CDR1 SQVTM and CDR2 ANQGSEA. In DNA form, the CDR3 reads TGCAGCGTTGAAGGTATACAGGGGGCGAACACTGAAGCTTTCTTT. This codes for CSVEGIQGANTEAFF. Complete variable domain (other parts from reference TRBV29-1 and TRBJ1-1): SAVISQKPSRDICQRGTSLTIQCQVDSQVTMMFWYRQQPGQSLTLIATANQGSEATYESGFVIDKFPISRPNLTFSTLTVSNMSPEDSSIYLCSVEGIQGANTEAFFGQGTRLTVV.

The chain carries TRBV10-2 and TRBJ2-6, with 7 bases identical to TRBD2. Germline values: CDR1 WSHSY, CDR2 SAAADI. The CDR3 is made up of 14 amino acids. V was clipped by 8 bases and J by 0 bases; unmatched bases: 1. This CDR3 reads CASGGGSGANVLTF. The CDR3 nucleotides are TGCGCCAGCGGCGGGGGCTCTGGGGCCAACGTCCTGACTTTC.

The chain uses TRBV3-1 (or the pseudogene TRBV3-2) and TRBJ1-5, with 7 bases that match TRBD1. Germline CDR1 LGHDT, CDR2 YNNKEL (reference sequence). V was clipped by 1 base and J by 4 bases; unmatched bases: 10. The length of the CDR3 is 17 residues. This CDR3 is CASSQAHGGRGNQPQHF. The CDR3 DNA is TGTGCCAGCAGCCAAGCCCACGGGGGCAGGGGGAATCAGCCCCAGCATTTT.

The gene calls are TRBV5-1 and TRBJ1-3; D not resolved. Germline V gives CDR1 SGHRS, CDR2 YFSETQ. The CDR3 has 15 residues. The V end was cut by 1 base, the J end by 4 bases, with 12 bases between. The CDR3 DNA follows: TGCGCCAGCAGCTTGTCGCAACAGCAGGGAAACACCATATATTTT. Its protein product is CASSLSQQQGNTIYF.

The V gene is TRBV30, the J gene TRBJ2-3; D remains ambiguous. Germline CDR1 reads GTSNPN; CDR2 reads SVGIG (reference sequence). V was clipped by 2 bases and J by 0 bases, with 9 bases between them. CDR3 length: 14 amino acids. Here the CDR3 reads CAWSHRLSTDTQYF. The DNA of the CDR3 is TGTGCCTGGAGTCACCGACTGAGCACAGATACGCAGTATTTT.

The chain links TRBV27 to TRBJ1-4; unclear D gene. Germline CDR1 is MNHEY and CDR2 is SMNVEV (reference sequence). CDR3 length: 14 amino acids. The V gene lost 3 bases and the J gene lost 4 bases, with 9 bases spanning the gap. CDR3 coding DNA: TGTGCCAGCAGTTTGCGCAGGTATAATGAAAAACTGTTTTTT. Its translation is CASSLRRYNEKLFF.

This chain's CDR3 is CASGFSDPRTPDTQYF. In DNA, the CDR3 is TGTGCTAGTGGTTTTAGTGACCCTAGAACCCCAGATACGCAGTATTTT. This chain joins TRBV12-5 and TRBJ2-3, with D uncertain. CDR3 length: 16 amino acids. Germline V gene sequence: CDR1 LGHNT, CDR2 FRNRAP. Trimming removed 3 bases from V and 4 bases from J, with 17 bases in between.

The V gene is TRBV7-8, the J gene TRBJ2-5; 10 bases agree with TRBD1. This CDR3 has 15 residues. V dropped 5 bases and J dropped 4; count of bases not matched to a gene: 7. The germline V gene has CDR1 SGHVS and CDR2 FQNEAQ. The CDR3 sequence: CASSRDRGRGETQYF. The CDR3 DNA sequence: TGTGCCAGCAGCCGCGACAGGGGGCGCGGAGAGACCCAGTACTTC.

This chain joins TRBV5-1 and TRBJ1-1; 8 positions match TRBD1. J lost 9 bases, V lost 0 bases, and 4 bases had no gene match. The germline V gene has CDR1 SGHRS and CDR2 YFSETQ. The CDR3 totals 13 residues. The CDR3 DNA reads as TGCGCCAGCAGCTTGGATCGGACAGGGCAAGCTTTCTTT. Translating gives CASSLDRTGQAFF.

The chain links TRBV28 to TRBJ1-6; D might be TRBD1 (6 bases). Trimming removed 7 bases at V and 8 bases at J, with 18 bases between. The CDR3 consists of 15 residues. Germline CDR1 and CDR2: MDHEN and SYDVKM. The CDR3 bases are TGTGCCAGCACCTCGCCCGGGGGGGGGCATTCACCCCTCCACTTT. Protein product: CASTSPGGGHSPLHF.

The V call is TRBV20-1, the J call TRBJ2-3, with D maybe TRBD2 (6 bases). CDR1 DFQATT and CDR2 SNEGSKA come from the germline V gene (reference sequence). V gave up 3 bases and J gave up 0 bases, with 13 bases separating them. The CDR3 covers 15 residues. CDR3 bases: TGCAGTGCTAGTTCGGTAGCGGCTAGCACAGATACGCAGTATTTT. Amino acid sequence: CSASSVAASTDTQYF.